A selection of T cell receptor beta chains follows, all from one sample in a study of T cells after yellow fever vaccination. TCRdb re-analysed the 5' RACE reads in MiXCR, keeping a single row per CDR3 protein. This table holds under 350,000 distinct CDR3 sequences, approximately 4% found once. The material sequenced was PBMCs, taken 5 days after the yellow fever booster vaccination. Receptor source: a man between 18 and 29 years old who received the YFV17D yellow fever vaccine. Each CDR3 is given with its conserved first and last residue. The D gene is left open where the match is weak. Clone size, where shown, is once, few, many, or a class for clones that have expanded.

.	TRBV6-2/TRBV6-3	TRBJ2-3	TRBD2	TGTGCCAGCGGTTCAGCGGGGGAGGGGGAAGATACGCAGTATTTT	CASGSAGEGEDTQYF
few	TRBV3-1	TRBJ2-5	.	TGTGCCAGCAGCCATCGTCTGTCGGAGGTTGAGACCCAGTACTTC	CASSHRLSEVETQYF
many	TRBV7-2	TRBJ2-5	.	TGTGCCAGCAGCCGTACTCCCCTTTGGGGGGCCGGGGAGACCCAGTACTTC	CASSRTPLWGAGETQYF
many	TRBV4-2	TRBJ2-5	TRBD1	TGTGCCAGCAGCCAAGAGTCAGGGGGTGGCGAGACCCAGTACTTC	CASSQESGGGETQYF
many	TRBV20-1	TRBJ1-1	.	TGCAGTGCTAGGAAGGACAGCTTGAACACTGAAGCTTTCTTT	CSARKDSLNTEAFF
many	TRBV5-1	TRBJ2-7	TRBD1	TGCGCCAGCAGCCTGGACAGGAGCTACGAGCAGTACTTC	CASSLDRSYEQYF
.	TRBV5-1	TRBJ2-2	.	TGCGCCAGCAGCTTGGCCGAGGGGGGATACACCGGGGAGCTGTTTTTT	CASSLAEGGYTGELFF
.	TRBV6-1	TRBJ2-1	TRBD2	TGTGCCAGCAGATGGCTAGCGGGGGCCTACAATGAGCAGTTCTTC	CASRWLAGAYNEQFF
.	TRBV4-1	TRBJ2-2	.	TGCGCCAGCAGCCAAGATGGCGAGCGGAACACCGGGGAGCTGTTTTTT	CASSQDGERNTGELFF
few	TRBV7-2	TRBJ2-7	TRBD2	TGTGCCAGCAGCTTAGATATAGCGGGGGGAAGGGAGCAGTACTTC	CASSLDIAGGREQYF
few	TRBV7-9	TRBJ1-5	.	TGTGCCAGCAGCCCAGACGCGGAGGGAAGCAATCAGCCCCAGCATTTT	CASSPDAEGSNQPQHF
many	TRBV7-3	TRBJ2-3	TRBD1	TGTGCCAGCAGCCCGGACAGGGGTTCAGATACGCAGTATTTT	CASSPDRGSDTQYF
.	TRBV20-1	TRBJ2-3	.	TGCAGTGCTACCCGGGGGCCTAGCACAGATACGCAGTATTTT	CSATRGPSTDTQYF
few	TRBV6-6	TRBJ2-4	TRBD2	TGTGCCAGCAGTTCTCCCAGACTAGCGGGAAACATTCAGTACTTC	CASSSPRLAGNIQYF
many	TRBV5-1	TRBJ2-5	.	TGCGCCAGCAGGGGGGCCCCCGGGGGCCAAGAGACCCAGTACTTC	CASRGAPGGQETQYF
few	TRBV11-2	TRBJ1-2	TRBD1	TGTGCCAGCAGCTTAGGTGGGACAGTTCCTAACTATGGCTACACCTTC	CASSLGGTVPNYGYTF
few	TRBV7-7	TRBJ1-5	TRBD1	TGTGCTAGCAGCCATAGACAGGGACCGCGTGGTATGGATCAGCCCCAGCATTTT	CASSHRQGPRGMDQPQHF
.	TRBV23-1	TRBJ1-1	.	TGCGCCAGACTCGGGGGGATGGCTTTCTTT	CARLGGMAFF
few	TRBV7-6	TRBJ2-5	TRBD2	TGTGCCAGCAGCCCCATGGGAGGGACCCAAGAGACCCAGTACTTC	CASSPMGGTQETQYF
many	TRBV27	TRBJ2-2	.	TGTGCCAGCAGTCCTCGCCCGGACACCGGGGAGCTGTTTTTT	CASSPRPDTGELFF
.	TRBV5-1	TRBJ2-1	.	TGCGCCAGCAGCTTGGGGGGGTCGGGCTCCTACAATGAGCAGTTCTTC	CASSLGGSGSYNEQFF
few	TRBV18	TRBJ1-1	.	TGTGCCAGCTCACCTGAACAGAGAAATGAAGCTTTCTTT	CASSPEQRNEAFF
many	TRBV21-1	TRBJ2-5	.	TGTGCCAGCAGGCACGCCGGGACGGAACAAGAGACCCAGTACTTC	CASRHAGTEQETQYF
many	TRBV15	TRBJ2-5	.	TGTGCCACCAGCAGAGGGGGATTTGGGTCGTTGGAGACCCAGTACTTC	CATSRGGFGSLETQYF
.	TRBV3-1	TRBJ2-1	.	TGTGCCAGCAGCCGGCCGGGACTCGCATTAGGGCAGTTCTTC	CASSRPGLALGQFF
.	TRBV6-2/TRBV6-3	TRBJ2-6	.	TGTGCCAGCAGTTCAGGGTTAACTGGGGCCAACGTCCTGACTTTC	CASSSGLTGANVLTF
.	TRBV7-2	TRBJ2-5	TRBD2	TGTGCCAGCAGCTTCCGACTAGCGGGGGGGCCCGAGACCCAGTACTTC	CASSFRLAGGPETQYF
few	TRBV29-1	TRBJ2-3	.	TGCAGCGTTGTGCGGAGGGGAGCAGATACGCAGTATTTT	CSVVRRGADTQYF
few	TRBV27	TRBJ2-5	.	TGTGCCAGCAGTTTTACAGGGTCCCAAGAGACCCAGTACTTC	CASSFTGSQETQYF
many	TRBV7-2	TRBJ1-1	.	TGTGCCAGCAGCTTAGGTGCCGCGAACACTGAAGCTTTCTTT	CASSLGAANTEAFF
many	TRBV5-1	TRBJ2-7	TRBD1	TGCGCCAGCAGCCAGGGACAGGCCTACGAGCAGTACTTC	CASSQGQAYEQYF
few	TRBV5-1	TRBJ2-5	TRBD2	TGCGCCAGCAGCATCGGGACTAGCGGGGGGGCTATAGAGACCCAGTACTTC	CASSIGTSGGAIETQYF
.	TRBV5-5	TRBJ2-5	TRBD2	TGTGCCAGCAGTCCCCCTGCGGGACTAGCGGGGGCGCCACAAGAGACCCAGTACTTC	CASSPPAGLAGAPQETQYF
few	TRBV5-1	TRBJ1-1	.	TGCGCCAGCAGCTTGGAGGGGGGCGGGTTGATCACTGAAGCTTTCTTT	CASSLEGGGLITEAFF
few	TRBV6-1	TRBJ2-3	.	TGTGCCAGCAGTGAACAGAACACAGATACGCAGTATTTT	CASSEQNTDTQYF
few	TRBV9	TRBJ2-5	TRBD2	TGTGCCAGCAGCGTAGACCTTAGCGGGGGCCAAGAGACCCAGTACTTC	CASSVDLSGGQETQYF
few	TRBV4-2	TRBJ1-5	.	TGTGCCAGCAGCCAAGAAGCGACAGGAGACCAGCCCCAGCATTTT	CASSQEATGDQPQHF
.	TRBV11-2	TRBJ1-1	.	TGTGCCAGCAGCTTAGCCCACCCCACTGAAGCTTTCTTT	CASSLAHPTEAFF
.	TRBV7-9	TRBJ1-1	.	TGTGCCAGCAGCTTTAGGGGGAATATGAACACTGAAGCTTTCTTT	CASSFRGNMNTEAFF
few	TRBV24-1	TRBJ1-5	.	TGTGCCACCAGTGATTTGGGGTTTCGCAATCAGCCCCAGCATTTT	CATSDLGFRNQPQHF
.	TRBV5-6	TRBJ2-3	.	TGTGCCAGCAGCACTTCCACCAAAGCTAGCACAGATACGCAGTATTTT	CASSTSTKASTDTQYF
many	TRBV20-1	TRBJ1-2	.	TGCAGTGCTAGAGGATCCGACCTAGCTAACTATGGCTACACCTTC	CSARGSDLANYGYTF
.	TRBV30	TRBJ1-2	.	TGTGCCTGGAGTAGGAATGGCTACACCTTC	CAWSRNGYTF
.	TRBV19	TRBJ1-5	TRBD1	TGTGCCAGTAGTCCGCGACAGGGTATTTCGCCCCAGCATTTT	CASSPRQGISPQHF
few	TRBV19	TRBJ1-4	.	TGTGCCAGTAGTATGTTGGGCATTATGCCCGTGGGTGAAAAACTGTTTTTT	CASSMLGIMPVGEKLFF
few	TRBV7-3	TRBJ2-2	.	TGTGCCAGCAGCCCAGCCCAGACCGGGGAGCTGTTTTTT	CASSPAQTGELFF
.	TRBV5-1	TRBJ2-7	.	TGCGCCAGCAGCTTCGACAGGACCCCCTACGAGCAGTACTTC	CASSFDRTPYEQYF
many	TRBV12-3/TRBV12-4	TRBJ1-4	.	TGTGCCAGCAGCGGACAGATCGAACTGTTTTTT	CASSGQIELFF
.	TRBV7-2	TRBJ1-1	.	TGTGCCAGCAGCTTAGCTTTTTTGGACAAAGCTTTCTTT	CASSLAFLDKAFF
.	TRBV3-1	TRBJ1-1	TRBD1	TGTGCCAGCAGCCAAGATAGGCAGGGGGAGTACATGAACTCTGAAGCTTTCTTT	CASSQDRQGEYMNSEAFF
few	TRBV5-1	TRBJ1-5	.	TGCGCCAGCAGCTTGATTCCGGGGCAGTCCCAGCATTTT	CASSLIPGQSQHF
few	TRBV11-1	TRBJ2-1	.	TGTGCCAGCAGCTATGGGCAGGGCGTGGGCAATGAGCAGTTCTTC	CASSYGQGVGNEQFF
few	TRBV24-1	TRBJ2-3	.	TGTGCCACCAGTTCGGGGATGACAGATACGCAGTATTTT	CATSSGMTDTQYF